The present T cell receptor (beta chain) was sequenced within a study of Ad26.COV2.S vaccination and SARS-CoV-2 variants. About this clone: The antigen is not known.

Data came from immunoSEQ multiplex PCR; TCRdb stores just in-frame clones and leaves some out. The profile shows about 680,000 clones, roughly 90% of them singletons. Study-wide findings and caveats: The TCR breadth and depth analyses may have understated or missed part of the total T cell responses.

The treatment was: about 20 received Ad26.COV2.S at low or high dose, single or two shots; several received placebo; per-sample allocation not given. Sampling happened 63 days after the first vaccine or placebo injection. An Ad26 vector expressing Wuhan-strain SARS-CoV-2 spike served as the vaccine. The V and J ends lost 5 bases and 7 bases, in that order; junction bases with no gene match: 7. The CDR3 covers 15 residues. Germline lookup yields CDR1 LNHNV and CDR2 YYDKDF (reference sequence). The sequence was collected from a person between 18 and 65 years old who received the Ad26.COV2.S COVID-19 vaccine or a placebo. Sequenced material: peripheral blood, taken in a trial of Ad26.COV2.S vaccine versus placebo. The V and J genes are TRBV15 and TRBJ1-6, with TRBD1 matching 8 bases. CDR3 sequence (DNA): TGTGCCACCAGCTCCCGACAGGGGCGCAATTCACCCCTCCACTTT. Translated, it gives CATSSRQGRNSPLHF. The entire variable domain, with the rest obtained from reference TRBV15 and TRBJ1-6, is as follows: DAMVIQNPRYQVTQFGKPVTLSCSQTLNHNVMYWYQQKSSQAPKLLFHYYDKDFNNEADTPDNFQSRRPNTSFCFLDIRSPGLGDTAMYLCATSSRQGRNSPLHFGNGTRLTVT.